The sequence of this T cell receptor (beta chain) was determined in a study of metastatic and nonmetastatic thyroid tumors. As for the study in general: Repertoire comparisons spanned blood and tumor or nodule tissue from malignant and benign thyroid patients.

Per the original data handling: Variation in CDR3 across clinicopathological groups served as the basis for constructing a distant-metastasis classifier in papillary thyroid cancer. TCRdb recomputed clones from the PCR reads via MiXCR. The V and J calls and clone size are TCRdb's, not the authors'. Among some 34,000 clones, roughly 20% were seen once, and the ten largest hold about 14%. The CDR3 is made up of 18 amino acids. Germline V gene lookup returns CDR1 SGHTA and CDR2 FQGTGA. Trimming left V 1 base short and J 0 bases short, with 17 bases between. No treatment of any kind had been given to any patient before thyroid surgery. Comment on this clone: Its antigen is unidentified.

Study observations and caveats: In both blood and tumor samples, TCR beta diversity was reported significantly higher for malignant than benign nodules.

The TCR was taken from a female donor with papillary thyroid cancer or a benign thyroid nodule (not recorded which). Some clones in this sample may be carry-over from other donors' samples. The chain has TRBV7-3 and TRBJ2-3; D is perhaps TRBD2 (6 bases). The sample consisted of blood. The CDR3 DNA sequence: TGTGCCAGCAGCTTAAAAGGGTGGGCTAGCGCGAGCACAGATACGCAGTATTTT. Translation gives CASSLKGWASASTDTQYF. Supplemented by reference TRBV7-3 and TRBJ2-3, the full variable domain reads GAGVSQTPSNKVTEKGKYVELRCDPISGHTALYWYRQSLGQGPEFLIYFQGTGAADDSGLPNDRFFAVRPEGSVSTLKIQRTERGDSAVYLCASSLKGWASASTDTQYFGPGTRLTVL.